Shown below are 2 T cell receptor beta chains from a single sample sequenced in a study of blood T cell repertoires in COVID-19. Measured with immunoSEQ multiplex PCR; TCRdb has only the in-frame clones, and not every one. The sample records 62,000 or so clones, 80% to 90% being singletons. Sequenced sample: peripheral blood. All receptors come from a woman aged 55-75 years with acute or convalescent COVID-19.

The chain has TRBV18 and TRBJ2-3; 13 bases are a match to TRBD2. Germline V lookup: CDR1 KGHSH, CDR2 LQKENI. V was pared by 6 bases and J by 7 bases, with 13 bases of the junction left unmatched. The CDR3 length is 17 residues. CDR3 coding DNA: TGTGCCAGCTCCTCTCTCCTCGGACTAGCGGGAGACAATACGCAGTATTTT. Amino acid sequence: CASSSLLGLAGDNTQYF. Together with reference TRBV18 and TRBJ2-3, the CDR3 gives the full variable domain: NAGVMQNPRHLVRRRGQEARLRCSPMKGHSHVYWYRQLPEEGLKFMVYLQKENIIDESGMPKERFSAEFPKEGPSILRIQQVVRGDSAAYFCASSSLLGLAGDNTQYFGPGTRLTVL.

The V call is TRBV7-8, the J call TRBJ1-6; tentative D call: TRBD1 (5 bases). The CDR3 is 13 residues long. Germline V gene data show CDR1 as SGHVS and CDR2 as FQNEAQ. V lost 0 bases to trimming and J lost 14 bases, with 11 bases between them. The CDR3: CASSLAGTGSLHF. In DNA, the CDR3 is TGTGCCAGCAGCTTAGCCGGGACTGGGTCCCTCCACTTT.